The rows below give T cell receptor beta chains drawn from one sample of a study of blood T cells in healthy people across ages. TCRdb called the 5' RACE reads again in MiXCR, with one record for every CDR3 protein. The data show some 700,000 distinct CDR3 sequences, 22% seen once. The specimen was blood. All receptors derive from a man aged 65-85 years in good health. The CDR3 runs from the conserved cysteine through the conserved F or W. D genes are given only for firm matches. The listing skips clone size in some rows; elsewhere it reads once, few, many or a size class.

j_call | clone_size | d_call | v_call | cdr3_aa | cdr3_nt
TRBJ1-6 | few | NA | TRBV14 | CASSQKQVASKPLHF | TGTGCCAGCAGCCAAAAACAGGTTGCATCGAAACCCCTCCACTTT
TRBJ2-2 | NA | NA | TRBV21-1 | CASSRERVGTGELFF | TGTGCCAGCAGCAGGGAGAGGGTTGGCACCGGGGAGCTGTTTTTT
TRBJ2-3 | NA | NA | TRBV9 | CASRKAVADTQYF | TGTGCCAGCAGAAAGGCGGTAGCAGATACGCAGTATTTT
TRBJ1-2 | NA | NA | TRBV28 | CASSFGIYGYTF | TGTGCCAGCAGTTTCGGCATCTATGGCTACACCTTC
TRBJ2-1 | NA | NA | TRBV20-1 | CSASLGQYNEQFF | TGCAGTGCTAGTCTGGGCCAATACAATGAGCAGTTCTTC
TRBJ2-7 | NA | TRBD1 | TRBV7-9 | CASSPRPGTDYEQYF | TGTGCCAGCAGCCCTAGACCCGGGACAGACTACGAGCAGTACTTC
TRBJ2-3 | many | NA | TRBV7-2 | CASSLDVGRRDTQYF | TGTGCCAGCAGCTTAGACGTTGGACGGCGAGATACGCAGTATTTT
TRBJ2-1 | NA | TRBD1 | TRBV29-1 | CSSSRDSYNEQFF | TGCAGCTCCTCCCGGGACAGCTACAATGAGCAGTTCTTC
TRBJ1-6 | NA | TRBD1 | TRBV27 | CASRDRNPPNSPLHF | TGTGCCAGCAGGGACAGGAATCCCCCAAACTCACCCCTCCACTTT
TRBJ2-5 | few | NA | TRBV7-8 | CASSFPEETQYF | TGTGCCAGCAGCTTTCCAGAGGAGACCCAGTACTTC
TRBJ1-2 | few | TRBD1 | TRBV3-1 | CASSQDEDRGLYGYTF | TGTGCCAGCAGCCAGGACGAGGACAGGGGGCTCTATGGCTACACCTTC
TRBJ1-1 | few | NA | TRBV28 | CAIVPRGTEAFF | TGTGCCATTGTCCCTAGGGGCACTGAAGCTTTCTTT
TRBJ2-5 | few | TRBD2 | TRBV20-1 | CSASAGVETQYF | TGCAGTGCTAGTGCGGGGGTGGAGACCCAGTACTTC
TRBJ2-5 | NA | TRBD2 | TRBV20-1 | CSAPGTSGEETQYF | TGCAGTGCTCCCGGGACTAGCGGAGAAGAGACCCAGTACTTC
TRBJ2-3 | NA | NA | TRBV6-6 | CASSYSRQNTDTQYF | TGTGCCAGCAGTTACTCGCGTCAGAACACAGATACGCAGTATTTT
TRBJ2-1 | NA | TRBD2 | TRBV6-5 | CASSLAGGREQFF | TGTGCCAGCAGTTTAGCGGGAGGGCGCGAGCAGTTCTTC
TRBJ2-7 | NA | NA | TRBV6-2/TRBV6-3 | CASSYGTIYEQYF | TGTGCCAGCAGTTACGGGACAATCTACGAGCAGTACTTC
TRBJ2-5 | few | TRBD2 | TRBV7-9 | CASRLAVQETQYF | TGTGCCAGCAGACTAGCGGTACAAGAGACCCAGTACTTC
TRBJ1-6 | NA | TRBD1 | TRBV5-1 | CASSGGQSNSPLHF | TGCGCCAGCAGCGGGGGACAGTCCAACTCACCCCTCCACTTT
TRBJ1-1 | few | TRBD1 | TRBV29-1 | CSVGLQGGGTEAFF | TGCAGCGTTGGGTTACAGGGGGGAGGTACTGAAGCTTTCTTT
TRBJ1-4 | NA | TRBD1 | TRBV7-9 | CASSPDREGEKLFF | TGTGCCAGCAGCCCCGACAGGGAAGGTGAAAAACTGTTTTTT
TRBJ2-1 | few | NA | TRBV28 | CASSSPPGRDNEQFF | TGTGCCAGCAGTTCACCTCCCGGGAGAGACAATGAGCAGTTCTTC
TRBJ2-3 | NA | TRBD2 | TRBV7-9 | CASSFLSGTAGDTQYF | TGTGCCAGCAGCTTTCTAAGCGGGACCGCGGGAGATACGCAGTATTTT
TRBJ2-7 | NA | NA | TRBV11-2 | CASRRPGRSSYEQYF | TGTGCCAGCAGACGCCCCGGACGGTCATCCTACGAGCAGTACTTC
TRBJ1-2 | NA | NA | TRBV16 | CASRPLDGRVGGYTF | TGTGCCAGCAGACCCCTGGACGGTCGCGTGGGGGGCTACACCTTC
TRBJ2-4 | NA | NA | TRBV6-6 | CASRGGGVDIQYF | TGTGCCAGCAGGGGAGGGGGGGTTGACATTCAGTACTTC
TRBJ1-1 | NA | NA | TRBV5-1 | CASSLGGGTRLNTEAFF | TGCGCCAGCAGCTTGGGGGGTGGGACAAGACTGAACACTGAAGCTTTCTTT
TRBJ2-4 | NA | NA | TRBV5-6 | CASSWGISPAKNIQYF | TGTGCCAGCAGCTGGGGGATCTCACCAGCCAAAAACATTCAGTACTTC
TRBJ2-5 | few | NA | TRBV5-1 | CASQRDFQETQYF | TGCGCCAGCCAGAGGGACTTTCAAGAGACCCAGTACTTC
TRBJ2-7 | many | TRBD2 | TRBV20-1 | CSARGSGGLTYEQYF | TGCAGTGCTAGAGGTAGCGGGGGGCTCACCTACGAGCAGTACTTC
TRBJ2-5 | NA | NA | TRBV29-1 | CSASAAAQYF | TGCAGCGCCTCAGCGGCGGCCCAGTACTTC
TRBJ2-3 | many | NA | TRBV12-3/TRBV12-4 | CASSFGRGGTDTQYF | TGCGCCAGCAGCTTCGGCAGGGGCGGCACAGATACGCAGTATTTT
TRBJ2-2 | NA | NA | TRBV12-3/TRBV12-4 | CASRSTSAGELFF | TGTGCCAGCAGGTCAACATCCGCCGGGGAGCTGTTTTTT
TRBJ2-3 | few | TRBD2 | TRBV5-1 | CASGGGITDTQYF | TGCGCCAGCGGGGGGGGGATAACAGATACGCAGTATTTT
TRBJ1-2 | NA | NA | TRBV12-3/TRBV12-4 | CASSFETAGYGYTF | TGTGCCAGCAGTTTTGAGACGGCGGGTTATGGCTACACCTTC
TRBJ1-5 | NA | TRBD1 | TRBV19 | CASRPDRVNQPQHF | TGTGCCAGTAGACCGGACAGGGTCAATCAGCCCCAGCATTTT
TRBJ1-3 | NA | NA | TRBV28 | CASRGGASSGNTIYF | TGTGCCAGCAGGGGCGGGGCCAGCTCTGGAAACACCATATATTTT
TRBJ2-1 | once | NA | TRBV28 | CASSLSGGPVDEQFF | TGTGCCAGCAGTTTATCCGGGGGCCCGGTGGATGAGCAGTTCTTC
TRBJ2-1 | few | NA | TRBV6-5 | CASKTGNEQFF | TGTGCCAGCAAAACGGGCAATGAGCAGTTCTTC
TRBJ2-1 | once | NA | TRBV20-1 | CSAKQQGSIIYNEQFF | TGCAGTGCAAAGCAACAGGGCTCCATAATCTACAATGAGCAGTTCTTC
TRBJ1-4 | NA | TRBD1 | TRBV20-1 | CSARGVKSGGQGEKLFF | TGCAGTGCTAGAGGTGTAAAATCAGGGGGCCAAGGAGAAAAACTGTTTTTT
TRBJ2-1 | NA | NA | TRBV27 | CASRGDSVLNEQFF | TGTGCCAGCAGGGGGGACTCAGTCTTAAATGAGCAGTTCTTC
TRBJ1-2 | NA | NA | TRBV12-3/TRBV12-4 | CASSFGASYGYTF | TGTGCCAGCAGTTTCGGGGCATCCTATGGCTACACCTTC
TRBJ2-1 | few | NA | TRBV28 | CASSVVSVDEQFF | TGTGCCAGCAGTGTAGTTTCGGTTGATGAGCAGTTCTTC
TRBJ1-5 | many | TRBD1 | TRBV9 | CASSVTGVGNQPQHF | TGTGCCAGCAGCGTCACAGGGGTGGGCAATCAGCCCCAGCATTTT
TRBJ2-1 | few | TRBD1 | TRBV5-1 | CASMDRDSYNEQFF | TGCGCCAGCATGGACAGGGACTCCTACAATGAGCAGTTCTTC
TRBJ2-1 | NA | TRBD2 | TRBV6-5 | CASSRLAGGPDEQFF | TGTGCCAGCAGTCGACTAGCGGGGGGGCCTGATGAGCAGTTCTTC
TRBJ2-5 | NA | NA | TRBV24-1 | CATSDFGVREGTQYF | TGTGCCACCAGTGATTTTGGCGTCAGGGAAGGGACCCAGTACTTC
TRBJ2-5 | few | NA | TRBV20-1 | CSAPLPGKETQYF | TGCAGTGCCCCCCTTCCCGGGAAAGAGACCCAGTACTTC
TRBJ2-5 | NA | TRBD1 | TRBV6-1 | CASSAGTGVSETQYF | TGTGCCAGCAGCGCTGGGACAGGGGTATCAGAGACCCAGTACTTC
TRBJ2-5 | few | NA | TRBV6-6 | CASSLPGMETQYF | TGTGCCAGCAGCCTCCCAGGCATGGAGACCCAGTACTTC
TRBJ2-3 | NA | NA | TRBV10-2 | CALGQGLGSTDTQYF | TGCGCCCTCGGACAGGGACTAGGGAGCACAGATACGCAGTATTTT
TRBJ2-1 | NA | TRBD1 | TRBV9 | CASSVEGAAYNEQFF | TGTGCCAGCAGCGTAGAGGGGGCCGCATACAATGAGCAGTTCTTC
TRBJ2-3 | NA | NA | TRBV5-1 | CASRSGRDTQYF | TGCGCCAGCAGATCGGGGAGAGATACGCAGTATTTT
TRBJ2-1 | NA | TRBD2 | TRBV6-1 | CASSEGASGSIYEQFF | TGTGCCAGCAGTGAAGGGGCTAGCGGGTCAATCTATGAGCAGTTCTTC